The 10 T cell receptor beta chains given below trace back to one sample, sequenced in a study of blood T cell repertoires in COVID-19. Profiling relied on immunoSEQ multiplex PCR, and the TCRdb table lists in-frame clones only, not all of them. The sample records tens of thousands of clones, roughly 68% being singletons. Material for sequencing was peripheral blood. These receptors were obtained from a man at least 80 years old with acute or convalescent COVID-19.

The rearrangement uses TRBV28 and TRBJ1-5, with TRBD1 matching 8 bases. CDR1 is MDHEN, CDR2 SYDVKM, per germline. J lost 6 bases, V lost 6 bases, and 13 bases had no gene match. There are 16 residues in the CDR3. The CDR3 bases are TGTGCCAGCAGGACCACAGGGGGGGGCTTAGCTCAGCCCCAGCATTTT. Its translation: CASRTTGGGLAQPQHF.

The chain has TRBV6-2 or TRBV6-3 and TRBJ2-2; D is undetermined. This CDR3 is 13 amino acids long. V lost 1 base, J lost 8 bases, and 8 bases lay in between. Germline loops: CDR1 MNHEY, CDR2 SVGEGT. The CDR3 here is CASSYYFPGELFF. The CDR3 bases are TGTGCCAGCAGTTACTACTTCCCGGGGGAGCTGTTTTTT.

V is TRBV3-1 (or the pseudogene TRBV3-2) and J is TRBJ2-7; no clear D gene. V was trimmed by 7 bases and J by 6 bases, leaving 16 bases between them. There are 13 residues in the CDR3. The germline gives CDR1 LGHDT, CDR2 YNNKEL (reference sequence). The CDR3 here is CASTTTVGTEQYF. The CDR3 DNA is TGTGCCAGCACCACGACTGTCGGTACCGAGCAGTACTTC.

This rearrangement joins TRBV19 to TRBJ2-7; maybe TRBD1 (6 bases). The CDR3 is made up of 12 amino acids. Trimming took 7 bases from V and 3 from J, leaving 10 bases between them. Germline values: CDR1 LNHDA, CDR2 SQIVND (reference sequence). CDR3 in DNA: TGTGCCAGTAAAGACAGGCTCTACGAGCAGTACTTC. Amino acid sequence: CASKDRLYEQYF.

The chain links TRBV6-2 or TRBV6-3 to TRBJ2-1, with D perhaps TRBD1 (6 bases). The length of the CDR3 is 16 residues. Trimming took 4 bases from V and 2 from J, leaving 15 bases between them. The germline gives CDR1 MNHEY, CDR2 SVGEGT. The CDR3 loop is CASSSPTGLPYNEQFF. In nucleotides, the CDR3 is TGTGCCAGCAGTTCTCCGACAGGCTTGCCCTACAATGAGCAGTTCTTC.

This chain uses TRBV28 with TRBJ2-5; 11 bases are shared with TRBD2. Germline lookup yields CDR1 MDHEN and CDR2 SYDVKM. There are 16 residues in the CDR3. The V segment lost 5 bases and the J segment 4 bases; nucleotides outside the gene matches: 9. The chain's CDR3 is CASSLYGLAGGETQYF. The CDR3 coding sequence is TGTGCCAGCAGTCTCTACGGACTAGCGGGCGGAGAGACCCAGTACTTC.

V is TRBV18 and J is TRBJ1-1, with D uncertain. Germline V gene data show CDR1 as KGHSH and CDR2 as LQKENI. The CDR3 spans 13 residues. Trimming took 4 bases from V and 1 from J, leaving 7 bases between them. The CDR3 bases are TGTGCCAGCTCACTCGGTAGGAACACTGAAGCTTTCTTT. Translated, it gives CASSLGRNTEAFF.

The CDR3 region has the DNA TGTGCCAGCAGCTCCCAACAGGGGTCTGAGACCCAGTACTTC. This translates into CASSSQQGSETQYF. This chain links TRBV7-2 with TRBJ2-5; TRBD1 aligns across 7 bases. Germline CDR1 reads SGHTA; CDR2 reads FQGNSA. V trimming: 4 bases; J trimming: 5 bases; junction bases outside the gene matches: 7. The CDR3 spans 14 residues.

This clone was seen only a few times. The chain joins TRBV6-5 to TRBJ1-4; tentatively, D is TRBD1 (6 bases). CDR3 size: 14 residues. In germline, CDR1 is MNHEY, CDR2 SVGAGI. V lost 6 bases to trimming and J lost 3 bases, with 11 bases between them. Here the CDR3 reads CASRRTASNEKLFF. CDR3 nucleotide sequence: TGTGCCAGCAGAAGGACAGCTTCTAATGAAAAACTGTTTTTT.

The chain recombines TRBV5-1 with TRBJ2-6; TRBD1 aligns across 8 bases. Losses at the gene ends were 5 bases for V and 0 bases for J; bases not matched to a gene: 10. This CDR3 contains 18 residues. The germline V gene has CDR1 SGHRS and CDR2 YFSETQ. The CDR3 region is CASRRSTGAISGANVLTF. DNA for the CDR3: TGCGCCAGCAGACGATCGACAGGGGCTATCTCTGGGGCCAACGTCCTGACTTTC.